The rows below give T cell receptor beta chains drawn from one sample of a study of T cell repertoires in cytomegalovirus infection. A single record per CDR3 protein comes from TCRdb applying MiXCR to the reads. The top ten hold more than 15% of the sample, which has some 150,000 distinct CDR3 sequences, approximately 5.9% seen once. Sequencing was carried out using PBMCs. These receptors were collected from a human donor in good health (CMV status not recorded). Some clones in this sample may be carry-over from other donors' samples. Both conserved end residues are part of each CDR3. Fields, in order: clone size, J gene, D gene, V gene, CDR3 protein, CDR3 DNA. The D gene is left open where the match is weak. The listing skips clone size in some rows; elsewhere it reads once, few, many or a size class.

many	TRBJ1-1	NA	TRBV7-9	CASSLGDGNTEAFF	TGTGCCAGCAGCTTAGGGGACGGGAACACTGAAGCTTTCTTT
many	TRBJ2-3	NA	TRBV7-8	CASSLGTDTDTQYF	TGTGCCAGCAGCTTAGGGACAGACACAGATACGCAGTATTTT
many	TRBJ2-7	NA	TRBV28	CASSFPRVTSTYEQYF	TGTGCCAGCAGTTTCCCCCGGGTTACCTCTACCTACGAGCAGTACTTC
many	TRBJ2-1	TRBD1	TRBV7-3	CASSFQGAIWDEQFF	TGTGCCAGCAGCTTCCAGGGGGCGATTTGGGATGAGCAGTTCTTC
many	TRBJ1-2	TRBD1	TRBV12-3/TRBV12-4	CASSLQGAKGYTF	TGTGCCAGCAGCCTCCAGGGGGCGAAGGGCTACACCTTC
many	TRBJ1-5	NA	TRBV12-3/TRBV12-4	CASSFGQASNQPQHF	TGTGCCAGCAGTTTCGGGCAGGCGAGCAATCAGCCCCAGCATTTT
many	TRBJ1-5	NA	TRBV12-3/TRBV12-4	CASTLGGGQPQHF	TGTGCCAGCACCTTGGGGGGGGGCCAGCCCCAGCATTTT
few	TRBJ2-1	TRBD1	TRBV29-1	CSVEEGTGINEQFF	TGCAGCGTTGAAGAGGGGACAGGGATCAATGAGCAGTTCTTC
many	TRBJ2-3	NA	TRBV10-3	CATRGDSKGDTQYF	TGTGCCACCCGGGGGGACAGCAAAGGAGATACGCAGTATTTT
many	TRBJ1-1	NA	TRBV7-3	CASSLNPGTTEAFF	TGTGCCAGCAGCTTAAACCCAGGGACCACTGAAGCTTTCTTT
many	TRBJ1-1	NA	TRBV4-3	CASSQFRDGQSEAFF	TGCGCCAGCAGCCAATTCCGGGACGGACAATCCGAAGCTTTCTTT
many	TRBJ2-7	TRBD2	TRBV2	CASRATSGGSYEQYF	TGTGCCAGCAGGGCGACTAGCGGGGGCTCCTACGAGCAGTACTTC
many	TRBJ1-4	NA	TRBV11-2	CASSFGTNEKLFF	TGTGCCAGCAGCTTCGGGACTAATGAAAAACTGTTTTTT
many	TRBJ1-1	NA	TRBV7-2	CASSLMAGTEAFF	TGTGCCAGCAGCTTAATGGCGGGCACTGAAGCTTTCTTT
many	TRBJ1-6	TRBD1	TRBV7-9	CASSVGTANSPLHF	TGTGCCAGCAGCGTCGGGACAGCGAATTCACCCCTCCACTTT
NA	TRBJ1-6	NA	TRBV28	CASTSPGLNSPLHF	TGTGCCAGCACAAGCCCAGGACTTAATTCACCCCTCCACTTT
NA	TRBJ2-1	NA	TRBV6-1	CASSQGGNEQFF	TGTGCCAGCAGCCAAGGGGGGAATGAGCAGTTCTTC
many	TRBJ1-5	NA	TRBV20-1	CSARSPEPYSNQPQHF	TGCAGTGCTAGATCTCCCGAACCTTATAGCAATCAGCCCCAGCATTTT
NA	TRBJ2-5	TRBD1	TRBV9	CASSRSGTGPETQYF	TGTGCCAGCAGCCGTTCCGGGACAGGGCCAGAGACCCAGTACTTC
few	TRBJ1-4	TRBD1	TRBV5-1	CASSLQGTGEKLFF	TGCGCCAGCAGCTTGCAAGGGACAGGCGAAAAACTGTTTTTT
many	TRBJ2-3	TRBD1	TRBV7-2	CASSLEGAVDTQYF	TGTGCCAGCAGCTTAGAGGGGGCCGTAGATACGCAGTATTTT
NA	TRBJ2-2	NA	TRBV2	CASTKNTGELFF	TGTGCCAGCACCAAGAACACCGGGGAGCTGTTTTTT
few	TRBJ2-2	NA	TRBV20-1	CSAMGTGELFF	TGCAGTGCTATGGGGACCGGGGAGCTGTTTTTT
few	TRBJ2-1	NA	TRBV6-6	CASSYGAGADNEQFF	TGTGCCAGCAGTTACGGTGCGGGGGCTGACAATGAGCAGTTCTTC
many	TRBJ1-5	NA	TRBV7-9	CASSLGPEYGNQPQHF	TGTGCCAGCAGCTTAGGGCCTGAATACGGCAATCAGCCCCAGCATTTT
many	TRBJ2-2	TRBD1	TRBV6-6	CASSPPWTGGTGELFF	TGTGCCAGCAGCCCCCCGTGGACAGGGGGCACCGGGGAGCTGTTTTTT
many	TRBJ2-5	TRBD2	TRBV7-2	CASSRTSGGACFF	TGTGCCAGCAGCAGAACTAGCGGGGGTGCATGTTTCTTC
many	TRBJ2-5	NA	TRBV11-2	CASSLGQYETQYF	TGTGCCAGCAGCCTAGGACAGTACGAGACCCAGTACTTC
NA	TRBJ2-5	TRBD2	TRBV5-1	CASSLGAGGETQYF	TGCGCCAGCAGCTTGGGCGCGGGGGGTGAGACCCAGTACTTC
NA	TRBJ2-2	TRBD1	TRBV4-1	CASSQNPGQSNTGELFF	TGCGCCAGCAGCCAAAATCCGGGACAGAGTAACACCGGGGAGCTGTTTTTT
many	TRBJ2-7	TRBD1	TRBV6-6	CASSPGTGAPSSYEQYF	TGTGCCAGCAGTCCCGGGACAGGGGCGCCCAGCTCCTACGAGCAGTACTTC
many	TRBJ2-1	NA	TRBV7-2	CASSFVTLLKGRNEQFF	TGTGCCAGCAGCTTCGTGACCCTTTTGAAGGGGCGTAATGAGCAGTTCTTC
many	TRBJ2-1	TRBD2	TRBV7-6	CASKEASGGQSSYNEQFF	TGTGCCAGCAAGGAGGCTAGCGGGGGCCAGAGCTCCTACAATGAGCAGTTCTTC
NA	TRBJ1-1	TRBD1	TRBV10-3	CATSGTANTEAFF	TGTGCCACTTCCGGGACAGCGAACACTGAAGCTTTCTTT
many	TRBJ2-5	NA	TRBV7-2	CASSRAGGEETQYF	TGTGCCAGCAGCCGGGCCGGCGGTGAGGAGACCCAGTACTTC
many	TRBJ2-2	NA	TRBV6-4	CASSNNPNTGELFF	TGTGCCAGCAGTAACAACCCGAACACCGGGGAGCTGTTTTTT
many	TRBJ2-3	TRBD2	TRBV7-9	CASSLVTSGLTDTQYF	TGTGCCAGCAGCTTAGTTACTAGCGGGCTCACAGATACGCAGTATTTT
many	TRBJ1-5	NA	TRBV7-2	CASSPYRASNQPQHF	TGTGCCAGCAGTCCATACAGAGCTAGCAATCAGCCCCAGCATTTT
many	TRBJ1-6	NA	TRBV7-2	CASTSQGGSPLHF	TGTGCCAGCACCAGCCAGGGAGGTTCACCCCTCCACTTT
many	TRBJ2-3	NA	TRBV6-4	CASSRAGVSDTQYF	TGTGCCAGCAGCCGTGCAGGGGTCTCAGATACGCAGTATTTT
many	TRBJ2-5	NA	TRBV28	CASNLGTRAGTQYF	TGTGCCAGCAACCTCGGGACTCGGGCGGGGACCCAGTACTTC
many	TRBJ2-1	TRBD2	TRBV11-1	CASSLARGASEQFF	TGTGCCAGCAGCTTAGCGCGGGGGGCCTCTGAGCAGTTCTTC
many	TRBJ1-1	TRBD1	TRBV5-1	CASGTGYTEAFF	TGCGCCAGCGGGACAGGGTACACTGAAGCTTTCTTT
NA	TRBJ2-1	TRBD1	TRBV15	CATSRNRDRANNEQFF	TGTGCCACCAGCAGAAACCGGGACAGGGCAAACAATGAGCAGTTCTTC
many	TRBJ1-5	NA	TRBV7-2	CASSNTDSNQPQHF	TGTGCCAGCAGTAACACAGATAGCAATCAGCCCCAGCATTTT
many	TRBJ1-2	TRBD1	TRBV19	CASNMDRGSYGYTF	TGTGCCAGTAACATGGACAGGGGAAGCTATGGCTACACCTTC
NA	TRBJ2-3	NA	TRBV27	CASSLDGLNTDTQYF	TGTGCCAGCAGTTTAGACGGGCTCAACACAGATACGCAGTATTTT
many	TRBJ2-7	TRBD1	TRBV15	CATSRGDRFSYEQYF	TGTGCCACCAGCAGAGGGGACAGGTTCTCCTACGAGCAGTACTTC